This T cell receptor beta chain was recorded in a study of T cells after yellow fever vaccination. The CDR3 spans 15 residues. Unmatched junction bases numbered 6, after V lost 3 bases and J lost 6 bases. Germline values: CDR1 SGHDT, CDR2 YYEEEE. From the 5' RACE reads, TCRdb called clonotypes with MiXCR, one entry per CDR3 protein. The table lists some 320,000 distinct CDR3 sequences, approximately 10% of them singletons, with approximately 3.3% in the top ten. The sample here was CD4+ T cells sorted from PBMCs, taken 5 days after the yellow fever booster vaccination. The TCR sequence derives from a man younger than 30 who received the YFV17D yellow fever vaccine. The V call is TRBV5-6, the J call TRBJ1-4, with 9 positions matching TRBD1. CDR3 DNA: TGTGCCAGCAGCTCTCCGGGACAGGGCCATGAAAAACTGTTTTTT. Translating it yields CASSSPGQGHEKLFF.